This T cell receptor (beta chain) derives from a study of CD8 T cells in ankylosing spondylitis. Findings of the study overall: One TCR beta motif, made up of 7 or 8 highly homologous variants, appeared characteristic of ankylosing spondylitis blood. It was reported that disease-linked clones were significantly enriched in matched ankylosing spondylitis synovial fluid.

Germline CDR1 is SEHNR and CDR2 is FQNEAQ (reference sequence). V was clipped by 3 bases and J by 5 bases, with 11 bases between them. This CDR3 has 14 residues. 5'-RACE, quantitative and with molecular barcodes, yielded the TCR beta libraries. A single record per CDR3 protein comes from TCRdb applying MiXCR to the 5' RACE reads. The profile covers 650,000 to 800,000 distinct CDR3 sequences, with 15% to 20% appearing a single time and approximately 18% taken by the ten largest. A word on this clonotype: Its target is unknown.

Sequenced material: blood, either unsorted or a sorted T cell fraction (not recorded which). The chain couples TRBV7-9 to TRBJ2-1, with D hard to call. The clonotype was recovered from a male donor with ankylosing spondylitis. DNA of the CDR3: TGTGCCAGCAGCTTTTTTACGGAAGACAATGAGCAGTTCTTC. It translates to CASSFFTEDNEQFF.